Listed below are T cell receptor beta chains from one sample, sequenced in a study of blood T cell repertoires in COVID-19. Only in-frame clones appear in the TCRdb table, and some are missing; sequencing was by immunoSEQ multiplex PCR. The table has 250,000 to 350,000 clones, around 86% seen once. Source material: peripheral blood. The receptors here all came from a woman in her thirties or forties who had recovered from COVID-19. CDR3s include the opening cysteine and the closing phenylalanine or tryptophan. The D gene is left open where the match is weak. Rows give clone size only sometimes, using once, few, many, or a class for an expanded clone.

-,TRBJ2-7,TRBV28,once,CASSLLEPYEQYF,TGTGCCAGCAGTTTACTAGAGCCCTACGAGCAGTACTTC
-,TRBJ1-1,TRBV29-1,once,CSASTQTNTEAFF,TGCAGCGCTTCGACACAAACAAACACTGAAGCTTTCTTT
TRBD2,TRBJ2-3,TRBV19,-,CASSQLAGNTDTQYF,TGTGCCAGTAGTCAACTAGCGGGAAACACAGATACGCAGTATTTT
TRBD1,TRBJ2-7,TRBV7-2,-,CASSLVDRTYEQYF,TGTGCCAGCAGCTTAGTGGACAGGACCTACGAGCAGTACTTC
-,TRBJ1-2,TRBV27,few,CASSLNGQLDGYTF,TGTGCCAGCAGTCTCAACGGACAATTAGATGGCTACACCTTC
TRBD2,TRBJ2-7,TRBV9,-,CASGNPGSGIDEQYF,TGTGCCAGCGGGAATCCGGGAAGCGGGATTGACGAGCAGTACTTC
TRBD1,TRBJ2-2,TRBV9,-,CASSAQGARGGELFF,TGTGCCAGCAGCGCCCAGGGGGCGCGAGGCGGGGAGCTGTTTTTT
TRBD2,TRBJ2-1,TRBV10-3,-,CAISGPPGLAVSSYNEQFF,TGTGCCATCAGTGGCCCCCCGGGACTAGCGGTTAGCTCCTACAATGAGCAGTTCTTC
-,TRBJ2-7,TRBV19,-,CASRRQTGTYEQYF,TGTGCCAGTAGGAGACAGACCGGAACCTACGAGCAGTACTTC
TRBD1,TRBJ1-6,TRBV12-3/TRBV12-4,-,CASSVTGGSPLHF,TGTGCCAGCAGTGTAACAGGGGGATCACCCCTCCACTTT
TRBD1,TRBJ1-2,TRBV2,-,CASSPPGQTYGYTF,TGTGCCAGCAGTCCTCCGGGACAGACCTATGGCTACACCTTC
TRBD1,TRBJ1-2,TRBV5-1,-,CASSLGTGPNYGYTF,TGCGCCAGCAGCCTAGGGACAGGCCCTAACTATGGCTACACCTTC
TRBD1,TRBJ2-7,TRBV2,-,CASKVQGAEQYF,TGTGCCAGCAAAGTTCAGGGGGCTGAGCAGTACTTC
-,TRBJ2-5,TRBV10-3,-,CAIGQQETQYF,TGTGCCATCGGACAGCAAGAGACCCAGTACTTC
TRBD1,TRBJ2-1,TRBV29-1,-,CSVDLGQPSSYNEQFF,TGCAGCGTTGACCTGGGACAGCCAAGCTCCTACAATGAGCAGTTCTTC
TRBD2,TRBJ2-5,TRBV12-5,-,CASGDGLAGGPYQETQYF,TGTGCTAGTGGGGATGGACTAGCGGGAGGACCGTACCAAGAGACCCAGTACTTC
-,TRBJ1-1,TRBV6-5,-,CASMPGRTMNTEAFF,TGTGCCAGCATGCCGGGACGGACTATGAACACTGAAGCTTTCTTT
-,TRBJ2-5,TRBV27,-,CASSPLTGREETQYF,TGTGCCAGCAGTCCACTAACCGGGAGAGAAGAGACCCAGTACTTC
TRBD2,TRBJ2-3,TRBV5-5,-,CASSRGTSSLTDTQYF,TGTGCCAGCAGCCGGGGGACTAGCTCCCTCACAGATACGCAGTATTTT
-,TRBJ2-1,TRBV19,-,CASRPGGRYNEQFF,TGTGCCAGTAGACCCGGAGGGCGATACAATGAGCAGTTCTTC